The T cell receptor beta chain under discussion was sequenced for a study of Ad26.COV2.S vaccination and SARS-CoV-2 variants. Study-level background: The donor participated in the COV1001 trial, in its Ad26.COV2.S arm. Participants got Ad26.COV2.S intramuscularly, once or twice 56 days apart.

The table came from immunoSEQ multiplex PCR; TCRdb's copy has only in-frame clones and leaves some out. The sample yields roughly 420,000 clones, about 88% seen once. V lost 3 bases to trimming and J lost 4 bases, with 9 bases between them. The CDR3 contains 13 residues. Germline CDR1 and CDR2: MNHEY and SMNVEV (reference sequence). Treatment noted: roughly 19 received Ad26.COV2.S at low or high dose, single or two shots; five or six received placebo; per-sample allocation not given. Sample collection was performed on day 63 after the first vaccine or placebo injection. The individual, an adult aged 18-55 years, was a donor in Boston.

This clonotype was sampled from a person aged 18 to 59 who received the Ad26.COV2.S COVID-19 vaccine or a placebo. This rearrangement joins TRBV27 to TRBJ2-5; D gene uncertain. Source: peripheral blood, taken in a trial of Ad26.COV2.S vaccine versus placebo. In DNA form, the CDR3 reads TGTGCCAGCAGTTTCTACAGCAGAGAGACCCAGTACTTC. Amino acids: CASSFYSRETQYF.